Listed here is a single T cell receptor (beta chain). Its antigen is still unknown. Vbeta (60) and Jbeta (13) primers were used in the PCR. Data came from immunoSEQ multiplex PCR; TCRdb stores just in-frame clones and leaves some out. The sample includes about 140,000 clones, 60% to 85% of them seen just once. These data come from a study of cytomegalovirus exposure and HLA in healthy donors. Across the study: Membership in the Caucasian-associated ancestry cluster was found for 75% to 85% of approximately 380 genotyped donors.

With V trimmed by 0 bases and J by 8 bases, 1 base remained unmatched. The CDR3 sequence is 13 residues long. Germline V gene data show CDR1 as MNHEY and CDR2 as SVGAGI. Whole-study results and caveats: The study recorded more than 150 TCR beta chains that were cytomegalovirus-associated. It was assumed in the presence/absence analyses that sequencing depth was roughly uniform across donors. An analysis was carried out at a later point. It showed that HLA-associated TCR beta chains were more clonally expanded than equally common non-associated chains.

This chain links TRBV6-5 with TRBJ2-1, with TRBD2 identical over 7 bases. The sequence was obtained from a man aged 30-40 years in good health and CMV-seronegative. Input material: PBMCs. CDR3 DNA: TGTGCCAGCAGTTACTCGGCGGGAGATGAGCAGTTCTTC. It specifies CASSYSAGDEQFF.